These 29 T cell receptor beta chains originate from one sample sequenced in a study of T cell repertoires in cytomegalovirus infection. TCRdb re-called the reads with MiXCR, one entry per CDR3 protein. Of around 140,000 distinct CDR3 sequences in the sample, approximately 30% were seen once. Antigen specificity for these receptors is unknown. The sequences come from CD8+ T cells from cultured PBMCs, collected from culture after CMV antigen stimulation. The origin of the receptors is a human donor in good health (CMV status not recorded). Some clones in this sample may be carry-over from other donors' samples.

V gene TRBV28 combines with J gene TRBJ2-1; 14 bases align to TRBD2. This CDR3 is built from 15 residues. Unmatched junction bases numbered 0, after V lost 4 bases and J lost 4 bases. Germline CDR1 MDHEN, CDR2 SYDVKM. In DNA form, the CDR3 reads TGTGCCAGCAGTTGGACTAGCGGGGGGTACAATGAGCAGTTCTTC. Protein sequence: CASSWTSGGYNEQFF.

This clonotype was seen repeatedly, ten times or more. The chain links TRBV20-1 to TRBJ2-2; 8 nucleotides align to TRBD1. The junction had 5 bases not matched to a gene; V was cut back by 3 bases and J by 2 bases. This CDR3 has 15 amino acids. From germline, CDR1 is DFQATT and CDR2 SNEGSKA (reference sequence). CDR3 nucleotide sequence: TGCAGTGCTAGGCCGGGACAGGATAACACCGGGGAGCTGTTTTTT. Translation: CSARPGQDNTGELFF.

This clonotype was detected ten times or more. V is TRBV7-2 and J is TRBJ2-7; 7 bases match TRBD1. The length of the CDR3 is 14 residues. V lost 5 bases, J lost 3 bases, and 7 bases stayed unmatched. Looked up from germline, CDR1 is SGHTA and CDR2 is FQGNSA. CDR3 loop: CASSPGQAVYEQYF. CDR3 nucleotides: TGTGCCAGCAGCCCCGGACAGGCCGTCTACGAGCAGTACTTC. The complete variable domain, with remaining parts taken from reference TRBV7-2 and TRBJ2-7, reads GAGVSQSPSNKVTEKGKDVELRCDPISGHTALYWYRQSLGQGLEFLIYFQGNSAPDKSGLPSDRFSAERTGGSVSTLTIQRTQQEDSAVYLCASSPGQAVYEQYFGPGTRLTVT.

CDR3 nucleotide sequence: TGTGCCAGCAGTGAGGGGCGCAGGGTAGAAAAACTGTTTTTT. Protein: CASSEGRRVEKLFF. This chain uses TRBV2 with TRBJ1-4; D perhaps matches TRBD1 (5 bases). Between the trimmed V and J ends, which lost 3 bases and 8 bases, there was a span of 13 bases. This CDR3 contains 14 residues. Germline lookup yields CDR1 SNHLY and CDR2 FYNNEI.

In the case of this clonotype: The junction departs from the called germline gene at one end, perhaps through a read error. The rearrangement links TRBV27 to TRBJ2-7; D possibly corresponds to TRBD1 (6 bases). The CDR3 extends over 16 amino acids. Germline loops: CDR1 MNHEY, CDR2 SMNVEV (reference sequence). CDR3 DNA sequence: TGTGCCTGCAGTTTCCTCCTAACAGGGTCCCGCTACGAGCAGTACTTC. Translating gives CACSFLLTGSRYEQYF.

This clonotype was observed many times. The chain couples TRBV4-1 to TRBJ2-5; D ambiguous. This CDR3 comprises 13 residues. Trimming cost V 1 base and J 5 bases, with 8 bases left between them. Germline V gene lookup returns CDR1 MGHRA and CDR2 YSYEKL. CDR3 sequence (DNA): TGCGCCAGCAGCCAAGGTTACGGGGAGACCCAGTACTTC. This codes for CASSQGYGETQYF.

This clonotype came up a few times. The chain has TRBV7-8 and TRBJ2-1; 11 bases fit TRBD2. V dropped 5 bases and J dropped 7; count of bases not matched to a gene: 10. The germline gives CDR1 SGHVS, CDR2 FQNEAQ. The CDR3 extends over 16 amino acids. CDR3 amino acids: CASSPLSGGAGNEQFF. The CDR3 DNA is TGTGCCAGCAGCCCCCTTAGCGGGGGGGCAGGGAATGAGCAGTTCTTC.

The chain joins TRBV3-1 to TRBJ2-7; D is ambiguous. V lost 1 base and J lost 2, with 9 bases in between. The CDR3 loop spans 14 amino acids. Germline assignment: CDR1 LGHDT and CDR2 YNNKEL (reference sequence). As DNA, the CDR3 is TGTGCCAGCAGCCAAGCCGGACGAGCCTACGAGCAGTACTTC. It codes for CASSQAGRAYEQYF.

The chain uses TRBV5-4 and TRBJ1-2, with 7 bases aligning to TRBD1. Germline V gene sequence: CDR1 SGHNT, CDR2 YYREEE (reference sequence). V shed 3 bases, J shed 6 bases, and the junction held 8 bases outside the gene matches. The CDR3 spans 14 residues. CDR3 residues: CASSYEGGGNGYTF. The CDR3 nucleotides read TGTGCCAGCAGCTATGAGGGAGGGGGCAATGGCTACACCTTC. The full variable domain, with the rest looked up from reference TRBV5-4 and TRBJ1-2, is ETGVTQSPTHLIKTRGQQVTLRCSSQSGHNTVSWYQQALGQGPQFIFQYYREEENGRGNFPPRFSGLQFPNYSSELNVNALELDDSALYLCASSYEGGGNGYTFGSGTRLTVV.

The chain carries TRBV7-2 and TRBJ2-5, with 8 bases aligning to TRBD1. This CDR3 is built from 14 residues. CDR1 and CDR2 (germline): SGHTA, FQGNSA. Unmatched junction bases numbered 10, after V lost 6 bases and J lost 7 bases. In DNA, the CDR3 is TGTGCCAGCAGTCATCGACAGGGGCAGGGGACCCAGTACTTC. Its translation: CASSHRQGQGTQYF.

The chain couples TRBV19 to TRBJ2-1, with 7 bases identical to TRBD1. Germline V gives CDR1 LNHDA, CDR2 SQIVND (reference sequence). V lost 3 bases, J lost 3 bases, and 5 bases stayed unmatched. The length of the CDR3 is 15 residues. The CDR3 protein is CASSIRGGDYNEQFF. In DNA form, the CDR3 reads TGTGCCAGTAGTATTCGAGGGGGCGACTACAATGAGCAGTTCTTC.

V is TRBV27 and J is TRBJ1-5; 8 nucleotides match TRBD1. Germline V gives CDR1 MNHEY, CDR2 SMNVEV (reference sequence). The V segment lost 5 bases and the J segment 2 bases; nucleotides outside the gene matches: 5. This CDR3 has 15 residues. In DNA, the CDR3 is TGTGCCAGCAGTACCCTGACAGGGGGCAATCAGCCCCAGCATTTT. The encoded protein is CASSTLTGGNQPQHF.

This clonotype was observed a few times. The chain joins TRBV4-1 to TRBJ1-3; 7 bases line up with TRBD1. J lost 3 bases, V lost 2 bases, and 4 bases had no gene match. This CDR3 spans 15 amino acids. The germline V gene encodes CDR1 MGHRA and CDR2 YSYEKL. The CDR3 nucleotides read TGCGCCAGCAGCCAAAAGGGGGCTAATGGAAACACCATATATTTT. Translation: CASSQKGANGNTIYF.

The table lists this clonotype with many counts. The CDR3 DNA reads TGCGCCAGCAGCCAAGCCCTCGGACTAGGGGGGGATGAGCAGTTCTTC. Residues: CASSQALGLGGDEQFF. V usage is TRBV4-1 and J usage is TRBJ2-1; TRBD2 is a possible D gene (7 bases). CDR3 size: 16 residues. Trimming removed 1 base at V and 8 bases at J, with 18 bases between. Germline lookup yields CDR1 MGHRA and CDR2 YSYEKL.

The chain carries TRBV2 and TRBJ1-1; D is uncertain. This CDR3 spans 13 amino acids. Deletions cut 8 bases from V and 0 bases from J, with 10 bases between. Germline CDR1 is SNHLY and CDR2 is FYNNEI. The DNA of the CDR3 is TGTGCCAGCCGCGGACGGATGAACACTGAAGCTTTCTTT. Protein sequence: CASRGRMNTEAFF.

This clonotype was recorded a few times. The V call is TRBV4-2, the J call TRBJ1-1; D not certain. Germline V gene sequence: CDR1 LGHNA, CDR2 YNFKEQ. The CDR3 is 16 residues long. The V gene lost 4 bases and the J gene lost 5 bases, with 20 bases spanning the gap. CDR3: CASSPRTAGEGTEAFF. The CDR3 DNA follows: TGTGCCAGCAGCCCTCGAACCGCCGGGGAGGGAACTGAAGCTTTCTTT.

There are a few counts of this clonotype. The chain is built from TRBV9 and TRBJ2-1, with D perhaps matching TRBD2 (5 bases). V was clipped by 4 bases and J by 9 bases, with 20 bases between them. This CDR3 is 15 amino acids long. In germline, CDR1 is SGDLS, CDR2 YYNGEE. CDR3 residues: CASSPRTGQLGEQFF. The CDR3 nucleotides are TGTGCCAGCAGCCCGAGGACTGGCCAACTCGGTGAGCAGTTCTTC.

This clonotype showed up just a few times. Germline and junction disagree at one end, which may indicate a read error. The rearrangement joins TRBV28 to TRBJ1-5; the D is unclear. The CDR3 totals 12 residues. Germline CDR1 is MDHEN and CDR2 is SYDVKM. CDR3 bases: TGTGCCACCGAACCGCTACGTCCCCCGCGGGATTTT. Translated, it gives CATEPLRPPRDF.

This rearrangement joins TRBV28 to TRBJ2-7; D uncertain. This CDR3 spans 12 amino acids. V dropped 6 bases and J dropped 6 bases, with 12 bases sitting between them. Germline V gives CDR1 MDHEN, CDR2 SYDVKM. The CDR3 here is CASRRSPFEQYF. DNA for the CDR3: TGTGCCAGCAGGAGATCACCATTCGAGCAGTACTTC.

The chain carries TRBV5-4 and TRBJ2-1; D gene ambiguous. Trimming cost V 5 bases and J 5 bases, with 11 bases left between them. The CDR3 spans 13 residues. Germline assignment: CDR1 SGHNT and CDR2 YYREEE (reference sequence). CDR3: CASRTLGDNEQFF. Written as DNA, the CDR3 is TGTGCCAGCAGAACCCTAGGAGACAATGAGCAGTTCTTC.

This clonotype appeared once. The chain employs TRBV6-2 or TRBV6-3 and TRBJ2-3; D gene ambiguous. Germline V CDR1 and CDR2: MNHEY, SVGEGT. Trimming took off 2 bases at V and 6 bases at J, with 9 bases between the two ends. This CDR3 comprises 13 residues. The CDR3 loop reads CASSYIPPDTQYF. In nucleotides, the CDR3 is TGTGCCAGCAGTTACATCCCCCCGGATACGCAGTATTTT.

This clonotype showed up just a few times. This rearrangement joins TRBV7-6 to TRBJ2-7; no clear D. Trimming left V 5 bases short and J 4 bases short, with 12 bases between. CDR1 is SGHVS and CDR2 is FNYEAQ in the germline V gene. The CDR3 consists of 13 residues. CDR3 sequence: CASSAEVTYEQYF. CDR3 DNA: TGTGCCAGCAGCGCTGAAGTCACTTACGAGCAGTACTTC.

The chain joins TRBV28 to TRBJ1-2; D is possibly TRBD1 (5 bases). The CDR3 contains 13 residues. V was clipped by 6 bases and J by 1 base, with 9 bases between them. Germline V gene lookup returns CDR1 MDHEN and CDR2 SYDVKM. The CDR3 coding sequence is TGTGCCAGCAGCTACAGGCTTAACTATGGCTACACCTTC. Its protein product is CASSYRLNYGYTF.

In regard to this clonotype: A much larger clone lies a single base off, so this may be a read error. This chain links TRBV7-2 with TRBJ2-5, with a possible D match to TRBD2 (5 bases). This CDR3 has 15 residues. CDR1 is SGHTA and CDR2 is FQGNSA in the germline V gene. CDR3 nucleotides: TGTGCCAGCAGCACCCCCGGGGTCCAACAAGAGTCCCAGTACTTC. Amino acids: CASSTPGVQQESQYF.

This clonotype appeared a few times. In nucleotides, the CDR3 is TGTGCCAGCAGTTGGCCCGGCCAAAACACTGAAGCTTTCTTT. It yields the protein CASSWPGQNTEAFF. The chain is built from TRBV12-3 or TRBV12-4 and TRBJ1-1; D is unclear. Deletions cut 4 bases from V and 2 bases from J, with 11 bases between. The CDR3 runs to 14 residues.

This clonotype was recorded many times. This chain uses TRBV4-2 with TRBJ2-1; TRBD2 aligns across 11 bases. Trimming took 0 bases from V and 2 from J; bases not matched to a gene: 12. The CDR3 sequence is 20 residues long. Germline-derived CDR1 and CDR2 are LGHNA and YNFKEQ. The CDR3 is CASSQEFSGGAAGTYNEQFF. CDR3 coding DNA: TGTGCCAGCAGCCAAGAGTTTAGCGGGGGGGCTGCAGGGACCTACAATGAGCAGTTCTTC.

The rearrangement uses TRBV28 and TRBJ1-5; a possible D gene is TRBD1 (5 bases). This CDR3 has 14 residues. Per the germline V gene, CDR1 is MDHEN and CDR2 is SYDVKM. V was pared by 7 bases and J by 2 bases, with 12 bases between. In nucleotides, the CDR3 is TGTGCCAGCAAAGCCAGGGTGGGCAATCAGCCCCAGCATTTT. It encodes CASKARVGNQPQHF.

This clonotype showed up just a few times. The chain carries TRBV11-2 and TRBJ2-3; 8 bases agree with TRBD2. J was trimmed by 4 bases and V by 1 base; bases with no gene match: 4. The CDR3 runs to 15 residues. CDR1 is SGHAT and CDR2 is FQNNGV in the germline V gene. The CDR3 protein is CASSLVAGGSDTQYF. DNA of the CDR3: TGTGCCAGCAGCTTAGTGGCGGGGGGCTCAGATACGCAGTATTTT.

This clonotype was counted at least ten times. The rearrangement links TRBV6-1 to TRBJ1-5, with 7 bases lining up with TRBD1. This CDR3 comprises 15 residues. From germline, CDR1 is MNHNS and CDR2 SASEGT. V shed 5 bases, J shed 3 bases, and the junction held 7 bases outside the gene matches. CDR3 in DNA: TGTGCCAGCAGTAAGTCAGGGGGGTACAATCAGCCCCAGCATTTT. It codes for CASSKSGGYNQPQHF.